This TCR beta chain was found in a study of identical twins. Overall study findings and caveats: Zero-insertion analyses might be partly confounded by invariant T cells like MAIT and iNKT.

V was clipped by 5 bases and J by 3 bases; unmatched bases: 6. This CDR3 spans 16 amino acids. Germline loops: CDR1 SGHTA, CDR2 FQGNSA. Points on this clonotype: Antigen unknown.

TCRdb reprocessed the 5' RACE reads with MiXCR, giving one entry per CDR3 protein. The data show 1.5 million to 2 million distinct CDR3 sequences, about 30% seen once. Sequencing was performed on cord blood. The receptor's source is a newborn girl in good health. The chain uses TRBV7-2 and TRBJ2-3, with 12 nucleotides matching TRBD2. For the CDR3, the DNA is TGTGCCAGCAGCAGACTAGCGGGAGAGATGACAGATACGCAGTATTTT. It translates to CASSRLAGEMTDTQYF. Complete variable domain (other parts from reference TRBV7-2 and TRBJ2-3): GAGVSQSPSNKVTEKGKDVELRCDPISGHTALYWYRQSLGQGLEFLIYFQGNSAPDKSGLPSDRFSAERTGGSVSTLTIQRTQQEDSAVYLCASSRLAGEMTDTQYFGPGTRLTVL.